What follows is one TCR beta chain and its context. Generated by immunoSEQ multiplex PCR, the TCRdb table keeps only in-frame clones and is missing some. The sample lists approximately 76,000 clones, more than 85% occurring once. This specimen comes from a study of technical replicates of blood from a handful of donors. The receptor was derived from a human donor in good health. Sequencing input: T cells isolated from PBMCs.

The CDR3 DNA sequence: TGTGCCAGCAGCCAAACGACCTTTCGGGGCAATGAGCAGTTCTTC. It specifies CASSQTTFRGNEQFF. The chain has TRBV4-2 and TRBJ2-1; possible D gene TRBD2, 5 bases. The CDR3 contains 15 residues. V lost 2 bases and J lost 6, with 14 bases in between. CDR1 and CDR2 from the germline V gene are LGHNA and YNFKEQ.